The 29 T cell receptor beta chains below were found in one sample sequenced in a study of shared clonotypes between healthy human individuals. The data were produced by immunoSEQ multiplex PCR, yet TCRdb's version contains in-frame clones alone and is incomplete. The data show about 2 million clones, with about 95% seen just once and 1.2% held by the top ten. CD45RO negativity and positive selection for CCR7 defined naive CD8 cells, a population that excluded terminally differentiated effector memory CD45RA+ cells. Sequencing input: naive CD8+ T cells sorted from blood. The receptors shown here come from a young man in good health.

This chain uses TRBV27 with TRBJ2-1, with a possible D match to TRBD1 (5 bases). Trimming removed 6 bases from V and 1 base from J, with 19 bases in between. CDR1 is MNHEY and CDR2 is SMNVEV in the germline V gene (reference sequence). CDR3 size: 17 residues. The CDR3 is CASSLITPQGSYNEQFF. The DNA for the CDR3 is TGTGCCAGCAGCCTTATTACCCCCCAGGGTTCCTACAATGAGCAGTTCTTC.

The chain employs TRBV9 and TRBJ2-7, with a weak D call TRBD2 (6 bases). Germline values: CDR1 SGDLS, CDR2 YYNGEE. Trimming stripped 3 bases from V and 8 bases from J, with 18 bases between. CDR3 length: 14 residues. DNA for the CDR3: TGTGCCAGCAGCGCCGGGACCGGGGGTTACCAGCAGTACTTC. It translates to CASSAGTGGYQQYF.

The rearrangement uses TRBV13 and TRBJ2-7; D might be TRBD1 (6 bases). V was clipped by 0 bases and J by 3 bases, with 9 bases between them. Germline values: CDR1 PRHDT, CDR2 FYEKMQ (reference sequence). This CDR3 has 14 residues. DNA for the CDR3: TGTGCCAGCAGCTTAGGCCCACAGGGCTACGAGCAGTACTTC. This translates into CASSLGPQGYEQYF. The complete variable domain, with remaining parts taken from reference TRBV13 and TRBJ2-7, reads AAGVIQSPRHLIKEKRETATLKCYPIPRHDTVYWYQQGPGQDPQFLISFYEKMQSDKGSIPDRFSAQQFSDYHSELNMSSLELGDSALYFCASSLGPQGYEQYFGPGTRLTVT.

The chain recombines TRBV29-1 with TRBJ2-7; D is tentatively TRBD1 or TRBD2 (5 bases each). This CDR3 is 14 amino acids long. V shed 0 bases and J shed 6 bases, with 15 bases lying between them. Germline V gene lookup returns CDR1 SQVTM and CDR2 ANQGSEA. The CDR3 coding sequence is TGCAGCGTTGAAGATCCAGCAGACGGGACCGAGCAGTACTTC. Amino acids: CSVEDPADGTEQYF.

The gene calls are TRBV27 and TRBJ2-2; the D is unclear. Germline V CDR1 and CDR2: MNHEY, SMNVEV (reference sequence). Trimming took 7 bases from V and 10 from J, leaving 16 bases between them. The CDR3 sequence is 13 residues long. The CDR3 coding sequence is TGTGCCAGCATGCTCGACGGAAAGCCGGAGCTGTTTTTT. It yields the protein CASMLDGKPELFF.

The rearrangement uses TRBV6-6 and TRBJ2-1; 7 nucleotides align to TRBD2. This CDR3 is built from 15 residues. Losses at the gene ends were 7 bases for V and 5 bases for J; bases not matched to a gene: 11. CDR1 is MNHNY and CDR2 is SVGAGI in the germline V gene (reference sequence). CDR3 sequence (DNA): TGTGCCAGCATCCCCCAAGCGGGGCTAAACAATGAGCAGTTCTTC. Its protein product is CASIPQAGLNNEQFF.

This chain joins TRBV19 and TRBJ2-7; D not resolved. V was trimmed by 4 bases and J by 7 bases, leaving 20 bases between them. CDR1 is LNHDA, CDR2 SQIVND, per germline (reference sequence). The CDR3 totals 15 residues. The chain's CDR3 is CASSSPPGGVEEQYF. In DNA, the CDR3 is TGTGCCAGTAGTAGCCCGCCGGGTGGGGTGGAAGAGCAGTACTTC.

The V gene is TRBV30, the J gene TRBJ1-1; D remains unclear. The germline V gene encodes CDR1 GTSNPN and CDR2 SVGIG (reference sequence). The CDR3 length is 11 residues. V lost 1 base and J 10 bases, leaving 10 bases between the germline ends. The CDR3 DNA reads as TGTGCCTGGAGTGACGCCTCAGGAGCTTTCTTT. Amino acid sequence: CAWSDASGAFF.

The J gene is TRBJ2-3, the V gene TRBV7-8; TRBD2 agrees at 9 bases. The CDR3 extends over 18 amino acids. The germline V gene has CDR1 SGHVS and CDR2 FQNEAQ. The junction had 8 bases not matched to a gene; V was cut back by 0 bases and J by 1 base. The CDR3 DNA follows: TGTGCCAGCAGCTTAGCCCTAGCGGGGCGGGGGGGCACAGATACGCAGTATTTT. Translated: CASSLALAGRGGTDTQYF.

The rearrangement links TRBV2 to TRBJ1-2; D is uncertain. Trimming cost V 2 bases and J 10 bases, with 5 bases left between them. The length of the CDR3 is 10 residues. Germline V CDR1 and CDR2: SNHLY, FYNNEI. The CDR3 sequence: CASSESHYTF. CDR3 sequence (DNA): TGTGCCAGCAGTGAAAGTCACTACACCTTC.

The chain uses TRBV5-6 and TRBJ2-1; D may be TRBD2 (5 bases). Germline V lookup: CDR1 SGHDT, CDR2 YYEEEE. With 2 bases removed from V and 0 bases from J, the gap between germline ends came to 12 bases. This CDR3 region has 16 residues. The CDR3 loop is CASSFGLSGSYNEQFF. CDR3 in DNA: TGTGCCAGCAGCTTTGGCCTCAGCGGCTCCTACAATGAGCAGTTCTTC.

The V and J genes are TRBV9 and TRBJ2-1, with TRBD2 matching over 9 bases. Germline CDR1 SGDLS, CDR2 YYNGEE. The V gene end was trimmed by 2 bases and the J gene end by 13 bases; junction bases not matched to a gene: 7. This CDR3 spans 13 amino acids. CDR3 sequence reads: CASSVGGGVPQFF. The CDR3 DNA is TGTGCCAGCAGCGTTGGCGGGGGGGTCCCCCAGTTCTTC. Full variable domain (outside the CDR3, taken from reference TRBV9 and TRBJ2-1): DSGVTQTPKHLITATGQRVTLRCSPRSGDLSVYWYQQSLDQGLQFLIQYYNGEERAKGNILERFSAQQFPDLHSELNLSSLELGDSALYFCASSVGGGVPQFFGPGTRLTVL.

CDR3 nucleotide sequence: TGTGCCAGCAGCCAAATTAACACTGAAGCTTTCTTT. Amino acid sequence: CASSQINTEAFF. This chain links TRBV4-2 with TRBJ1-1, with D unresolved. V lost 2 bases, J lost 2 bases, and 3 bases lay in between. Germline V gene lookup returns CDR1 LGHNA and CDR2 YNFKEQ. The CDR3 is 12 amino acids.

This rearrangement joins TRBV4-1 to TRBJ2-7, with D perhaps TRBD1 (5 bases). Germline CDR1 MGHRA, CDR2 YSYEKL. V was shortened by 3 bases and J by 6 bases, with 15 bases between the two germline ends. There are 14 residues in the CDR3. The chain's CDR3 is CASSQGRSSGEQYF. The CDR3 bases are TGCGCCAGCAGCCAGGGGCGATCCTCCGGCGAGCAGTACTTC.

The sample holds one count of this clone. This chain joins TRBV20-1 and TRBJ2-3; maybe TRBD1 (6 bases). The CDR3 is 11 amino acids. V lost 6 bases and J 4 bases, leaving 8 bases between the germline ends. The germline V gene encodes CDR1 DFQATT and CDR2 SNEGSKA (reference sequence). CDR3 bases: TGCAGTGCGCCAGGGGCAGATACGCAGTATTTT. It is translated as CSAPGADTQYF.

The V gene is TRBV10-1, the J gene TRBJ2-7; 7 bases fit TRBD1. The germline V gene encodes CDR1 WNHNN and CDR2 SYGVQD (reference sequence). CDR3 length equals 15 residues. The V and J ends lost 2 bases and 0 bases, in that order; junction bases with no gene match: 4. The CDR3 loop is CASSEGTDNSYEQYF. CDR3 DNA sequence: TGCGCCAGCAGTGAGGGGACAGATAACTCCTACGAGCAGTACTTC.

This clone was found a few times. This rearrangement joins TRBV2 to TRBJ2-7; D not resolved. Looked up from germline, CDR1 is SNHLY and CDR2 is FYNNEI. CDR3 length: 17 amino acids. Trimming left V 5 bases short and J 5 bases short, with 25 bases between. CDR3 in DNA: TGTGCCAGCAGTAAACCCACAACCACCACTCTGACGGACGAGCAGTACTTC. Its translation: CASSKPTTTTLTDEQYF.

J is TRBJ1-1 and V is TRBV6-5; 7 bases map to TRBD1. The germline gives CDR1 MNHEY, CDR2 SVGAGI. V lost 7 bases to trimming and J lost 8 bases; unmatched junction nucleotides: 10. CDR3 length: 13 amino acids. Here the CDR3 reads CASNLQGGGEAFF. Written as DNA, the CDR3 is TGTGCCAGCAACTTACAGGGAGGGGGCGAAGCTTTCTTT.

The chain uses TRBV9 and TRBJ2-3, with unresolved D. The CDR3 extends over 13 amino acids. V lost 6 bases and J 9 bases, leaving 17 bases between the germline ends. Germline values: CDR1 SGDLS, CDR2 YYNGEE. This CDR3 is CASTLDPDPTQYF. CDR3 in DNA: TGTGCCAGCACCTTGGACCCCGATCCAACGCAGTATTTT.

This chain links TRBV13 with TRBJ1-1, with 9 bases identical to TRBD1. Germline lookup yields CDR1 PRHDT and CDR2 FYEKMQ (reference sequence). V lost 3 bases and J lost 4; bases outside the gene matches: 6. This CDR3 has 15 residues. The CDR3 protein is CASSFMDRGGTEAFF. The DNA of the CDR3 is TGTGCCAGCAGCTTCATGGACAGGGGAGGCACTGAAGCTTTCTTT.

The genes are TRBV11-2 and TRBJ2-1; D gene ambiguous. V was clipped by 0 bases and J by 5 bases, with 11 bases between them. CDR1 and CDR2 from the germline V gene are SGHAT and FQNNGV. There are 15 residues in the CDR3. The CDR3 DNA reads TGTGCCAGCAGCTTAGAATCCCACCCGAACAATGAGCAGTTCTTC. This encodes CASSLESHPNNEQFF. The full variable domain, in which reference TRBV11-2 and TRBJ2-1 provide the parts outside the CDR3, is EAGVAQSPRYKIIEKRQSVAFWCNPISGHATLYWYQQILGQGPKLLIQFQNNGVVDDSQLPKDRFSAERLKGVDSTLKIQPAKLEDSAVYLCASSLESHPNNEQFFGPGTRLTVL.

Concerning this clone: The sample carries other DNA sequences with the same CDR3. V gene TRBV19 combines with J gene TRBJ1-1; TRBD1 matches 8 bases. Germline V gene sequence: CDR1 LNHDA, CDR2 SQIVND (reference sequence). V gave up 3 bases and J gave up 4 bases; unmatched junction bases: 1. The CDR3 runs 13 residues. In DNA form, the CDR3 reads TGTGCCAGTAGTATCGGACAGGGCACTGAAGCTTTCTTT. It translates to CASSIGQGTEAFF.

The chain couples TRBV27 to TRBJ1-1; D is ambiguous. The CDR3 consists of 14 residues. V lost 6 bases and J 3 bases, leaving 14 bases between the germline ends. Germline CDR1 reads MNHEY; CDR2 reads SMNVEV (reference sequence). The CDR3 reads CASRQTSYDTEAFF. The CDR3 DNA reads TGTGCCAGCAGACAGACGAGCTACGACACTGAAGCTTTCTTT.

This clone has only one observation. The same CDR3 also results from other DNA sequences found in this sample. V and J are TRBV28 and TRBJ1-1; D possibly corresponds to TRBD1 (5 bases). Germline V gene lookup returns CDR1 MDHEN and CDR2 SYDVKM. The V end was cut by 5 bases, the J end by 3 bases, with 13 bases between. The CDR3 has 14 residues. CDR3 protein: CASSLPGGYTEAFF. CDR3 DNA: TGTGCCAGCAGTCTACCTGGGGGGTACACTGAAGCTTTCTTT.

The gene calls are TRBV6-1 and TRBJ1-6, with D uncertain. Trimming shortened V by 2 bases and J by 2 bases, and 7 bases separated the two germline ends. The CDR3 loop spans 15 amino acids. From germline, CDR1 is MNHNS and CDR2 SASEGT. The CDR3 DNA reads TGTGCCAGCAGTGAATGGGGAACCTATAATTCACCCCTCCACTTT. Protein sequence: CASSEWGTYNSPLHF.

The chain recombines TRBV27 with TRBJ2-2; 7 positions match TRBD2. The length of the CDR3 is 18 residues. CDR1 and CDR2 (germline): MNHEY, SMNVEV (reference sequence). The junction had 12 bases not matched to a gene; V was cut back by 5 bases and J by 0 bases. DNA of the CDR3: TGTGCCAGCAGTCCCTTCAATAGCGGGCACACGAACACCGGGGAGCTGTTTTTT. Its translation: CASSPFNSGHTNTGELFF.

This clone was counted a single time. Other DNA sequences in this specimen translate into the identical CDR3. The chain recombines TRBV28 with TRBJ1-5; D gene unclear. The CDR3 is made up of 12 amino acids. V was cut by 3 bases and J by 3 bases, with 3 bases left in between. Looked up from germline, CDR1 is MDHEN and CDR2 is SYDVKM. CDR3 bases: TGTGCCAGCAGTTTTGCCAATCAGCCCCAGCATTTT. Its protein product is CASSFANQPQHF.

The V and J genes are TRBV29-1 and TRBJ2-1, with a possible D match to TRBD2 (6 bases). There are 12 residues in the CDR3. Trimming took 4 bases from V and 8 from J, leaving 12 bases between them. Germline CDR1 SQVTM, CDR2 ANQGSEA. This CDR3 reads CSVGEAAYEQFF. CDR3 nucleotides: TGCAGCGTTGGGGAGGCAGCGTATGAGCAGTTCTTC.

The V call is TRBV19, the J call TRBJ2-2, with 9 bases fitting TRBD1. This CDR3 region has 15 residues. Germline V gene sequence: CDR1 LNHDA, CDR2 SQIVND (reference sequence). J was trimmed by 6 bases and V by 2 bases; bases with no gene match: 4. The CDR3 reads CASSIKQGAAGELFF. Written as DNA, the CDR3 is TGTGCCAGTAGTATAAAACAGGGGGCGGCCGGGGAGCTGTTTTTT.